What follows are 13 T cell receptor beta chains derived from one specimen sequenced in a study of blood T cell repertoires in COVID-19. TCRdb's table, derived via immunoSEQ multiplex PCR, lists solely in-frame clones and lacks some. This sample yields around 320,000 clones, of which 90% are seen a single time; 3.5% to 5% belongs to the top ten. Sequenced sample: PBMCs or T cells enriched from blood (not recorded which). These receptors were taken from a woman aged 18-29 years with acute COVID-19.

The CDR3 loop reads CSVRTGTEAFF. Here the CDR3 DNA reads TGCAGCGTTCGGACGGGGACTGAAGCTTTCTTT. The chain recombines TRBV29-1 with TRBJ1-1, with D unresolved. The CDR3 runs 11 residues. CDR1 SQVTM and CDR2 ANQGSEA come from the germline V gene. V lost 5 bases to trimming and J lost 5 bases, with 9 bases between them.

In its sample, this clone was seen a few times. This sequence joins TRBV2 and TRBJ2-1; D ambiguous. V was clipped by 3 bases and J by 10 bases, with 10 bases between them. Germline-derived CDR1 and CDR2 are SNHLY and FYNNEI. The CDR3 extends over 12 amino acids. CDR3 nucleotides: TGTGCCAGCAGTGAGGTAGCTTGGGAGCAGTTCTTC. This codes for CASSEVAWEQFF.

The chain employs TRBV29-1 and TRBJ2-7; 15 bases agree with TRBD2. Germline V gene sequence: CDR1 SQVTM, CDR2 ANQGSEA. The CDR3 runs to 16 residues. V gave up 6 bases and J gave up 0 bases; unmatched junction bases: 6. This chain's CDR3 is CSVDGLAGGPSYEQYF. The CDR3 DNA follows: TGCAGCGTCGATGGACTAGCGGGAGGGCCCTCCTACGAGCAGTACTTC.

The rearrangement uses TRBV9 and TRBJ2-1; D might be TRBD1 (5 bases). The CDR3 runs to 14 residues. V was shortened by 4 bases and J by 7 bases, with 15 bases between the two germline ends. Germline values: CDR1 SGDLS, CDR2 YYNGEE. CDR3 nucleotides: TGTGCCAGCAGCCCCGTAGGGGTCGAGAATGAGCAGTTCTTC. Translated, it gives CASSPVGVENEQFF.

The V call is TRBV5-1, the J call TRBJ1-1; tentative D call: TRBD1 (5 bases). This CDR3 is 15 amino acids long. Germline CDR1 reads SGHRS; CDR2 reads YFSETQ. Trimming took 0 bases from V and 1 from J, leaving 10 bases between them. The DNA for the CDR3 is TGCGCCAGCAGCTTGGGACAGCCTAAGAACACTGAAGCTTTCTTT. Translation gives CASSLGQPKNTEAFF.

The chain joins TRBV19 to TRBJ1-2, with D tentatively TRBD1 (6 bases). The CDR3 has 15 amino acids. V was clipped by 0 bases and J by 4 bases, with 12 bases between them. Germline V gene lookup returns CDR1 LNHDA and CDR2 SQIVND (reference sequence). CDR3 bases: TGTGCCAGTAGTATAGATCGGGGGGCCACCTATGGCTACACCTTC. Amino acid sequence: CASSIDRGATYGYTF.

With regard to this clone: Mismatch with germline at one junction end may stem from a read error. The rearrangement uses TRBV5-4 and TRBJ1-2, with D maybe TRBD1 (6 bases). CDR3 length equals 11 residues. The germline CDR1 and CDR2 sequences are SGHNT and YYREEE (reference sequence). The chain's CDR3 is CASSIGDTPYF. CDR3 nucleotide sequence: TGTGCCAGCAGCATAGGGGACACGCCTTACTTC.

This chain joins TRBV15 and TRBJ1-3; TRBD1 agrees at 7 bases. CDR1 LNHNV and CDR2 YYDKDF come from the germline V gene (reference sequence). CDR3 length equals 16 residues. The trim removed 0 bases at V and 0 bases at J, leaving 2 bases unmatched. CDR3 sequence: CATSRDNRGSGNTIYF. CDR3 in DNA: TGTGCCACCAGCAGAGATAACAGGGGCTCTGGAAACACCATATATTTT.

The CDR3 region is CASSFPGLLNTF. The CDR3 coding sequence is TGTGCCAGCAGCTTTCCGGGACTCCTAAACACCTTC. The chain recombines TRBV5-8 with TRBJ1-2; TRBD1 is a possible D gene (5 bases). Germline-derived CDR1 and CDR2 are SGHTS and YDEGEE. V dropped 2 bases and J dropped 12 bases, with 14 bases sitting between them. This CDR3 has 12 amino acids. Looking up the rest from reference TRBV5-8 and TRBJ1-2 gives the full variable domain: EAGVTQSPTHLIKTRGQQATLRCSPISGHTSVYWYQQALGLGLQFLLWYDEGEERNRGNFPPRFSGRQFPNYSSELNVNALELEDSALYLCASSFPGLLNTFGSGTRLTVV.

This clone was found a few times. The gene calls are TRBV30 and TRBJ2-3; TRBD2 agrees at 8 bases. This CDR3 is built from 15 residues. Germline assignment: CDR1 GTSNPN and CDR2 SVGIG (reference sequence). Germline trimming cut 0 bases from V and 8 bases from J; bases unmatched to any gene: 10. CDR3 residues: CAWSVHQAGEGTQYF. The CDR3 nucleotides read TGTGCCTGGAGTGTACATCAAGCGGGAGAAGGTACGCAGTATTTT. The entire variable domain, with the rest obtained from reference TRBV30 and TRBJ2-3, is as follows: SQTIHQWPATLVQPVGSPLSLECTVEGTSNPNLYWYRQAAGRGLQLLFYSVGIGQISSEVPQNLSASRPQDRQFILSSKKLLLSDSGFYLCAWSVHQAGEGTQYFGPGTRLTVL.

The chain employs TRBV30 and TRBJ2-3, with 11 bases identical to TRBD2. The germline gives CDR1 GTSNPN, CDR2 SVGIG (reference sequence). The V and J ends lost 4 bases and 8 bases, in that order; junction bases with no gene match: 8. CDR3 length equals 14 residues. The CDR3 sequence is CAWKLAGELGTQYF. In nucleotides, the CDR3 is TGTGCCTGGAAACTAGCGGGAGAGTTAGGTACGCAGTATTTT.

This rearrangement joins TRBV6-5 to TRBJ1-4; 10 bases are shared with TRBD1. Unmatched junction bases numbered 4, after V lost 6 bases and J lost 6 bases. The CDR3 spans 14 residues. Germline assignment: CDR1 MNHEY and CDR2 SVGAGI. CDR3 sequence reads: CASSAGTGDEKLFF. Here the CDR3 DNA reads TGTGCCAGCAGCGCCGGGACAGGGGATGAAAAACTGTTTTTT.

The CDR3 region is CASSWARLAGGIETQYF. In DNA form, the CDR3 reads TGCGCCAGCAGCTGGGCAAGACTAGCGGGAGGGATAGAGACCCAGTACTTC. The gene calls are TRBV5-1 and TRBJ2-5, with TRBD2 matching 14 bases. Germline CDR1 SGHRS, CDR2 YFSETQ. The ends lost 3 bases at V and 4 bases at J; junction bases unmatched: 8. There are 17 residues in the CDR3.